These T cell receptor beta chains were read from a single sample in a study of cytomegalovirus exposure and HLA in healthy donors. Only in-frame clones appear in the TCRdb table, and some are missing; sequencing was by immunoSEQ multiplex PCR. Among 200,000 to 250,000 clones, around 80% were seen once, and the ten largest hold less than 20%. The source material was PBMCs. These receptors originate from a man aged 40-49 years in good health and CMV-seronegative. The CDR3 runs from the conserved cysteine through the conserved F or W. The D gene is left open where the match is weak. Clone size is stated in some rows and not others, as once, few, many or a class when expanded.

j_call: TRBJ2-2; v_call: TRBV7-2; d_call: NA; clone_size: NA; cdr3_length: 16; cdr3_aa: CASSLGGIRHTGELFF; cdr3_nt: TGTGCCAGCAGCTTAGGAGGCATCCGCCACACCGGGGAGCTGTTTTTT
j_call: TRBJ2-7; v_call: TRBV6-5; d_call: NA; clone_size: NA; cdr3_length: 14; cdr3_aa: CASSYKPNGDEQYF; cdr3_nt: TGTGCCAGCAGTTATAAGCCCAATGGTGACGAGCAGTACTTC
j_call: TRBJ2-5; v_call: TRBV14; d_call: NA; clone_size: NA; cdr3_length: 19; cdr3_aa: CASSQEDNVMTGFPETQYF; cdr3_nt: TGTGCCAGCAGCCAAGAGGATAACGTTATGACGGGGTTCCCGGAGACCCAGTACTTC
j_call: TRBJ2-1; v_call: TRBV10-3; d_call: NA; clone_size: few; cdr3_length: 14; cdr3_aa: CATGTSSSYNEQFF; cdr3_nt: TGTGCCACCGGGACTTCCAGCTCCTACAATGAGCAGTTCTTC
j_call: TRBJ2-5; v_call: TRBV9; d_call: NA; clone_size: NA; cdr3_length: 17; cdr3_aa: CASSVSPNGQYQETQYF; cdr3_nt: TGTGCCAGCAGCGTATCTCCCAATGGACAGTACCAAGAGACCCAGTACTTC
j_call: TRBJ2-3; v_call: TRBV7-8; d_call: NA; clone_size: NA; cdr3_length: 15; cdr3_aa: CASSLQTGSTDTQYF; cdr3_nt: TGTGCCAGCAGCTTACAGACTGGTAGCACAGATACGCAGTATTTT
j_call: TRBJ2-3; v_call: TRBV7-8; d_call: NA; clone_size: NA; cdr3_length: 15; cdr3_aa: CASSFRGRGADTQYF; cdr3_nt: TGTGCCAGCAGCTTCAGGGGTAGAGGCGCAGATACGCAGTATTTT
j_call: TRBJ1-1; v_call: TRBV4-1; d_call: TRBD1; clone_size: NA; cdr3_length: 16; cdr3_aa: CASSQEVTGGYTEAFF; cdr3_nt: TGCGCCAGCAGCCAAGAGGTCACAGGGGGCTACACTGAAGCTTTCTTT
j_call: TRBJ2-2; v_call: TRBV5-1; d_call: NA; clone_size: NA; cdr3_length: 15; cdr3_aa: CASSLDFVNAGELFF; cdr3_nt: TGCGCCAGCAGCTTGGACTTTGTAAATGCCGGGGAGCTGTTTTTT
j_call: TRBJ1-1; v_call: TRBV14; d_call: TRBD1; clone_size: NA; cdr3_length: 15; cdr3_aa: CASSQEGGWVPEAFF; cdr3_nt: TGTGCCAGCAGCCAAGAAGGGGGCTGGGTACCTGAAGCTTTCTTT
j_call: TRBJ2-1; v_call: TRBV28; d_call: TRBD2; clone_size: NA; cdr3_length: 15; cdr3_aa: CASRPSGSSYNEQFF; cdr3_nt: TGTGCCAGCAGACCCAGCGGGAGCTCCTACAATGAGCAGTTCTTC
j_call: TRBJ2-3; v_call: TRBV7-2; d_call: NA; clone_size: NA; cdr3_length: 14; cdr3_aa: CASSSAAGTDTQYF; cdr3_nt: TGTGCCAGCAGCTCGGCGGCAGGCACAGATACGCAGTATTTT
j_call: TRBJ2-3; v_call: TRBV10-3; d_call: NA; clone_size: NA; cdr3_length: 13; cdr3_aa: CAISDSPTDTQYF; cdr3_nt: TGTGCCATCAGTGATAGTCCCACAGATACGCAGTATTTT
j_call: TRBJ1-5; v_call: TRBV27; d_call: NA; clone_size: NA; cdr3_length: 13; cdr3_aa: CASSSTGNQPQHF; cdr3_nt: TGTGCCAGCAGTTCCACAGGGAATCAGCCCCAGCATTTT
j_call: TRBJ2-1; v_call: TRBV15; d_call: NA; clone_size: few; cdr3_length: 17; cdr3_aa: CATSRVRAGLTYNEQFF; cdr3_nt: TGTGCCACCAGCAGAGTTCGCGCAGGGTTGACCTACAATGAGCAGTTCTTC
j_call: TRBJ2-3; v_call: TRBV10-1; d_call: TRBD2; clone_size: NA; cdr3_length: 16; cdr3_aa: CASSSGTSEYTDTQYF; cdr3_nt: TGCGCCAGCAGCTCCGGGACTAGCGAGTACACAGATACGCAGTATTTT
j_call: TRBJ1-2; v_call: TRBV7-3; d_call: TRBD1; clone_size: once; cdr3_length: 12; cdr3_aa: CASSRDRKGYTF; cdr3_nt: TGTGCCAGCAGTCGGGACAGGAAAGGCTACACCTTC
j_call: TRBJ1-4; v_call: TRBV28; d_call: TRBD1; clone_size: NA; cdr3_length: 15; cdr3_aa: CASSLQGAGEEKLFF; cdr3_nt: TGTGCCAGCAGTCTACAGGGGGCGGGGGAAGAAAAACTGTTTTTT
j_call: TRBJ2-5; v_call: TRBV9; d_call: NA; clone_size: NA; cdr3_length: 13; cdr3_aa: CASSVAPRETQYF; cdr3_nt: TGTGCCAGCAGCGTAGCCCCCCGGGAGACCCAGTACTTC
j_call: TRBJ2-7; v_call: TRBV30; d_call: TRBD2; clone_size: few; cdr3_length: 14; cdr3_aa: CAWSSGMPPYEQYF; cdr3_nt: TGTGCCTGGAGCAGCGGGATGCCCCCCTACGAGCAGTACTTC
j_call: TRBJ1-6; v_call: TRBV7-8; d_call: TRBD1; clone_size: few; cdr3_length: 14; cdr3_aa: CASSPTGQGSPLHF; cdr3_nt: TGTGCCAGCAGCCCGACAGGGCAGGGTTCACCCCTCCACTTT
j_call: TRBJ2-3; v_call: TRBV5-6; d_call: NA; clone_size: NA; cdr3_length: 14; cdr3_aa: CASSSEQGPDTQYF; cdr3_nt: TGTGCCAGCAGCTCAGAACAGGGCCCAGATACGCAGTATTTT
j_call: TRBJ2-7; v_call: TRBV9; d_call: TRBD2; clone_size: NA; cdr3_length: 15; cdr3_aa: CASSVAPGGSYEQYF; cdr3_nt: TGTGCCAGCAGCGTAGCCCCGGGAGGCTCCTACGAGCAGTACTTC
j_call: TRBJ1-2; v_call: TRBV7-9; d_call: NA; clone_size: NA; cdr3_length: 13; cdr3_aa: CASSLVQGDGYTF; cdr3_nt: TGTGCCAGCAGCTTAGTACAGGGTGATGGCTACACCTTC
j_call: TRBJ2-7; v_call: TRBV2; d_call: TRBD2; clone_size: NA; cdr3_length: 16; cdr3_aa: CASSRGTSGLSYEQYF; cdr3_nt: TGTGCCAGCAGTCGAGGGACTAGCGGACTTTCCTACGAGCAGTACTTC
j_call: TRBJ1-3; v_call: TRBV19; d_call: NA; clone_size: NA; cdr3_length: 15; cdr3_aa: CASSSRVGILNTIYF; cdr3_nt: TGTGCCAGTAGTAGCAGGGTAGGAATCTTGAACACCATATATTTT
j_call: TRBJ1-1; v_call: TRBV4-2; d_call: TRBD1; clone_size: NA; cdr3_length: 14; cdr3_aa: CASSQAYSGGEAFF; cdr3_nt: TGTGCCAGCAGCCAAGCGTATTCAGGGGGGGAAGCTTTCTTT
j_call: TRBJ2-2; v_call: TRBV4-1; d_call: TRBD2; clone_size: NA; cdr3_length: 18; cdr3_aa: CASSPGTSGGPYTGELFF; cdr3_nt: TGCGCCAGCAGCCCCGGGACTAGCGGGGGGCCCTACACCGGGGAGCTGTTTTTT
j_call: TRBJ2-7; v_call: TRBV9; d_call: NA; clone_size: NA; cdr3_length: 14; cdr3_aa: CASSVGTPSYEQYF; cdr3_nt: TGTGCCAGCAGCGTGGGGACACCCTCCTACGAGCAGTACTTC
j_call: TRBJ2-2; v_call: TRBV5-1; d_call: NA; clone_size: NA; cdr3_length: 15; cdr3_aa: CASRNGQGGTGELFF; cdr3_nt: TGCGCCAGCCGCAACGGGCAAGGGGGCACCGGGGAGCTGTTTTTT
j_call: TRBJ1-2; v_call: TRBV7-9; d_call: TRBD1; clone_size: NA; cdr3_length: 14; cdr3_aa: CASSNPDRGYGYTF; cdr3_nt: TGTGCCAGCAGCAACCCTGACAGGGGGTATGGCTACACCTTC
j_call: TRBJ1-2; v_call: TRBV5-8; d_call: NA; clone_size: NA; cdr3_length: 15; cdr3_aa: CASSLTEEEDYGYTF; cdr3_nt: TGTGCCAGCAGCTTGACCGAGGAAGAGGACTATGGCTACACCTTC
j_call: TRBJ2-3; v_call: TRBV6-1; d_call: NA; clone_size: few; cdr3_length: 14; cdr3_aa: CASGGWSGPDTQYF; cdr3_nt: TGTGCCAGCGGTGGATGGTCGGGTCCAGATACGCAGTATTTT
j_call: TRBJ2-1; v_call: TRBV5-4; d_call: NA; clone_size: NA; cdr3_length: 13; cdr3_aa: CASSSGEYNEQFF; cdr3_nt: TGTGCCAGCAGCTCGGGAGAGTACAATGAGCAGTTCTTC
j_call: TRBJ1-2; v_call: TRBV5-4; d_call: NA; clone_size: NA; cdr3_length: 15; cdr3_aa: CASSRASEGNYGYTF; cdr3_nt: TGTGCCAGCAGCCGGGCGAGTGAGGGAAACTATGGCTACACCTTC
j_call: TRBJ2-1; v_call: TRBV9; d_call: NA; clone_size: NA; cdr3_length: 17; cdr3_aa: CASSPLSVLRVNNEQFF; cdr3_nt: TGTGCCAGCAGCCCCCTGAGTGTCCTCCGGGTGAACAATGAGCAGTTCTTC
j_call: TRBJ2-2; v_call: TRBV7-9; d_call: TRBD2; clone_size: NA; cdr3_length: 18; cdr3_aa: CASSSDLRLAGNTGELFF; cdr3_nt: TGTGCCAGCAGCAGCGACCTAAGACTAGCGGGGAACACCGGGGAGCTGTTTTTT
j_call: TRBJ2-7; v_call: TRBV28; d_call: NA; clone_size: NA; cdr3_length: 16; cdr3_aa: CASSLIGETKAYEQYF; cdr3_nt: TGTGCCAGCAGTTTGATTGGGGAGACTAAGGCCTACGAGCAGTACTTC
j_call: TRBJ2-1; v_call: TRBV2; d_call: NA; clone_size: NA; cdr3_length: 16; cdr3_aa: CASRYITIPPGNEQFF; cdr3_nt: TGTGCCAGCAGGTACATAACTATCCCGCCAGGGAATGAGCAGTTCTTC
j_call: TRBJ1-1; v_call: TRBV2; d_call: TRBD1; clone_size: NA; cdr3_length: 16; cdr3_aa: CASRIGQGASRTEAFF; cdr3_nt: TGTGCCAGCAGGATCGGACAGGGGGCGTCTCGCACTGAAGCTTTCTTT
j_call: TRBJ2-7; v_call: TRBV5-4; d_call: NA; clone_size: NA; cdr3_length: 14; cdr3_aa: CASSLGLGPYEQYF; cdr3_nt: TGTGCCAGCAGCTTGGGACTAGGACCGTACGAGCAGTACTTC
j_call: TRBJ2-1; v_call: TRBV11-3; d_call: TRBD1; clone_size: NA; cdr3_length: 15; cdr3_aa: CASSQTGGDASEQFF; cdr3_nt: TGTGCCAGCAGCCAAACAGGGGGAGACGCCTCAGAGCAGTTCTTC